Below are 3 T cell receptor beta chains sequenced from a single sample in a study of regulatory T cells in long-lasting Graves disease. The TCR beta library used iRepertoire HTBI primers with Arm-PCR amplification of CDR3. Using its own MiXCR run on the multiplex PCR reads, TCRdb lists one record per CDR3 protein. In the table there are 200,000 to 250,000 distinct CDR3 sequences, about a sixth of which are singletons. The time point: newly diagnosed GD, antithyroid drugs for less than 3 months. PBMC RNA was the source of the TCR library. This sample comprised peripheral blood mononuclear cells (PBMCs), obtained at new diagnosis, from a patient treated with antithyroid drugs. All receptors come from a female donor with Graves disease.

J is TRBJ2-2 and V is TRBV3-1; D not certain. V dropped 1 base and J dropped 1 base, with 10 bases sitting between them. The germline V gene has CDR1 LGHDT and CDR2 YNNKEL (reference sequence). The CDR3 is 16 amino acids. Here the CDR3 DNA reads TGTGCCAGCAGCCAAGTTGGCGCAGGGAACACCGGGGAGCTGTTTTTT. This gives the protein CASSQVGAGNTGELFF.

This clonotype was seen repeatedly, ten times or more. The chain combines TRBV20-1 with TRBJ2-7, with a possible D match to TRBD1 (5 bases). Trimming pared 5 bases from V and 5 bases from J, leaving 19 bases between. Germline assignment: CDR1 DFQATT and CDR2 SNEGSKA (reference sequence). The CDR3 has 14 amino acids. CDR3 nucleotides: TGCAGTGCTTGCGAATCAGGTGGGGCTAACGAGCAGTACTTC. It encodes CSACESGGANEQYF.

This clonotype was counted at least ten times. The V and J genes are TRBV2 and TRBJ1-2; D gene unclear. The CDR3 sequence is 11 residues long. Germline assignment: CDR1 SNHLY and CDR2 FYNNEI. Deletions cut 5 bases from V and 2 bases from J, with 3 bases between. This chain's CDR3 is CASSQNYGYTF. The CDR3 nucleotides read TGTGCCAGCAGTCAAAACTATGGCTACACCTTC.